Included here is one T cell receptor beta chain sequence, with context. This entry belongs to a study of blood T cells in healthy people across ages. Combining a sample-barcoded 5' primer with a J-beta primer mix, a second PCR ran for roughly 6 to 11 cycles. Via MiXCR, TCRdb re-called the 5' RACE reads, giving one row per CDR3 protein. The sample lists some 1.5 million distinct CDR3 sequences, approximately 43% occurring once. The clonotype originates from a woman under 30 in good health. The sequenced sample consisted of blood.

CDR3 sequence reads: CASRDRRANTEAFF. CDR3 DNA: TGCGCCAGCAGGGATAGACGGGCGAACACTGAAGCTTTCTTT. The rearrangement links TRBV5-1 to TRBJ1-1; D remains unclear. CDR1 and CDR2 from the germline V gene are SGHRS and YFSETQ. The CDR3 totals 14 residues. Trimming stripped 5 bases from V and 1 base from J, with 12 bases between. Complete variable domain (other parts from reference TRBV5-1 and TRBJ1-1): KAGVTQTPRYLIKTRGQQVTLSCSPISGHRSVSWYQQTPGQGLQFLFEYFSETQRNKGNFPGRFSGRQFSNSRSEMNVSTLELGDSALYLCASRDRRANTEAFFGQGTRLTVV.